This TCR beta chain was sequenced in a study of spatial heterogeneity in lung cancer. TCRdb processed the 5' RACE reads anew with MiXCR; each CDR3 protein has one entry. The sample includes fewer than 100,000 distinct CDR3 sequences, around 19% of them seen just once. The time point here: blood at routine non-recurrence follow-up after resection. V shed 3 bases, J shed 2 bases, and the junction held 2 bases outside the gene matches. Germline V gene data show CDR1 as KGHSH and CDR2 as LQKENI. The CDR3 runs to 14 residues. This clonotype was seen more than once but under ten times. This sequence was found in a male donor with early-stage non-small cell lung cancer. This chain uses TRBV18 with TRBJ2-7, with 9 bases identical to TRBD1. This sample comprised PBMCs, obtained at follow-up. The CDR3 sequence: CASSPGTGTYEQYF. CDR3 in DNA: TGTGCCAGCTCACCGGGGACAGGGACCTACGAGCAGTACTTC.